The clone carrying this T cell receptor (beta chain) showed up just once. The antigen is undetermined. Each CDR3 protein is one row after TCRdb ran MiXCR on the reads. This sample yields over 200,000 distinct CDR3 sequences, of which roughly 15% are seen a single time; around 8.7% belongs to the top ten. These data are taken from a study of T cell repertoires in cytomegalovirus infection. Study-level information: It can be stated that public TCR beta signatures indicated CMV infection as well as a matching HLA type.

CDR3 length: 14 residues. With 3 bases clipped from V and 9 bases from J, the junction kept 4 bases outside the gene matches. Germline CDR1 LNHDA, CDR2 SQIVND (reference sequence). General observations from the study: Predominance within the ex vivo response was attributable to HLA-C-restricted CMV-specific TCR beta clonotypes. Based on cumulative public TCR beta family frequency, carriers of CMV plus the relevant HLA were identified.

The source of this sequence is a human donor in good health (CMV status not recorded). Some clones in this sample may be carry-over from other donors' samples. The rearrangement uses TRBV19 and TRBJ2-1; 11 positions match TRBD1. Sample: PBMCs. Here the CDR3 DNA reads TGTGCCAGTAGTATCGGGACAGGGGGTTTTGAGCAGTTCTTC. As protein: CASSIGTGGFEQFF.